The following is a T cell receptor beta chain sequence with its context. V lost 1 base and J 4 bases, leaving 7 bases between the germline ends. The CDR3 spans 13 residues. Original analysis: Nucleated cell number was recorded as an estimate derived from reference gene primer amplification. TCRdb's copy holds only in-frame clones and misses some; the assay was immunoSEQ multiplex PCR. V, J and clone size are those of that table, while D and trimming were read from the DNA. The table lists roughly 39,000 clones, 79% of them singletons. The data stem from a study of blood T cell repertoires in COVID-19. About the study: Specimens from acute and convalescent COVID-19 originated in the United States, Italy and Spain. The cDNA or gDNA used as material had been derived from T cells, B-cell-depleted T cells, or PBMCs.

This receptor was taken from a man in his 70s with acute or convalescent COVID-19. The sample comprised peripheral blood. The rearrangement links TRBV12-3 or TRBV12-4 to TRBJ1-2, with D unresolved. CDR3 amino acids: CASSLGSGYGYTF. Here the CDR3 DNA reads TGTGCCAGCAGTTTAGGGAGTGGCTATGGCTACACCTTC.